This T cell receptor (beta chain) was obtained from a study of T cells in tuberculosis. This CDR3 spans 17 amino acids. Trimming removed 1 base from V and 4 bases from J, with 16 bases in between. Looked up from germline, CDR1 is SGHAT and CDR2 is FQNNGV. Concerning this clone itself: Its antigen is unknown.

Whole-study results and caveats: Smaller distances to GMM-specific TCRs suggested their expansion in active tuberculosis.

TCRdb's table, derived via immunoSEQ multiplex PCR, lists solely in-frame clones and lacks some. Here the sample spans 30,000 to 35,000 clones, 80% to 95% being singletons. Time point denoted: new active TB diagnosis, blood taken before or within 7 days of starting treatment. The starting material was PBMCs, obtained at tuberculosis diagnosis. This rearrangement joins TRBV11-2 to TRBJ2-2; tentative D call: TRBD2 (5 bases). This TCR came from an adult with tuberculosis. CDR3 amino acids: CASSLGWGSALTGELFF. The CDR3 region has the DNA TGTGCCAGCAGCTTAGGATGGGGTAGCGCCCTCACCGGGGAGCTGTTTTTT. Full variable domain (missing parts from reference TRBV11-2 and TRBJ2-2): EAGVAQSPRYKIIEKRQSVAFWCNPISGHATLYWYQQILGQGPKLLIQFQNNGVVDDSQLPKDRFSAERLKGVDSTLKIQPAKLEDSAVYLCASSLGWGSALTGELFFGEGSRLTVL.